The sequence of this T cell receptor beta chain was determined in a study of blood T cells in healthy people across ages. Findings and caveats of the study: Age brought a roughly linear fall in TCR beta diversity measured per million T cells.

Per the germline V gene, CDR1 is SNHLY and CDR2 is FYNNEI. The CDR3 sequence is 15 residues long. A few counts support this clonotype. What it recognizes is unknown. Primed by a sample-barcoded 5' primer and a J-beta primer mix, a second PCR proceeded for 7 to 11 cycles. TCRdb reanalysed the 5' RACE reads using MiXCR and keeps one entry per CDR3 protein. The sample lists about 720,000 distinct CDR3 sequences; around 25% were seen once. This same sample was also taken into another study, of T cells of mothers and their children.

V gene TRBV2 combines with J gene TRBJ1-1; perhaps TRBD1 as D (5 bases). The clonotype originates from a boy aged 5-17 years in good health. The sequenced sample consisted of blood. The CDR3 loop is CALYGGFGPRTEAFF. The CDR3 DNA follows: TGTGCGCTCTATGGGGGATTTGGCCCGCGCACTGAAGCTTTCTTT.